This T cell receptor (beta chain) derives from a study of CD8+CD57+ T cells in acquired aplastic anemia. Study summary: The sorted CD4+ and CD8+ cells yielded an average around 3 ug of DNA.

Points from the study as a whole: Both patients and controls carried the same twenty-nine CD8+ CDR3 sequences. No significant difference in CD8+ Simpson's diversity was found between patients and controls.

The V gene end was trimmed by 1 base and the J gene end by 7 bases; junction bases not matched to a gene: 7. Germline values: CDR1 MGHRA, CDR2 YSYEKL. The length of the CDR3 is 15 residues. This clonotype was detected once. Its antigen is unknown. Whoever was chosen for sequencing had shown CD8+CD57+ cell expansion by flow cytometry. TCR beta VDJ combinations and CDR3 sequences were profiled from genomic DNA. One entry per CDR3 protein, called by TCRdb with MiXCR from the reads. The repertoire holds under 200,000 distinct CDR3 sequences, 45% to 55% seen once, with about 2.8% in the top ten. Sequencing was performed on sorted CD4+, CD8+, or CD8+CD57+ T cells (not recorded which) from PBMCs. The source is a human donor with aplastic anemia. The V and J genes are TRBV4-1 and TRBJ2-7; 10 bases line up with TRBD1. DNA for the CDR3: TGCGCCAGCAGCCAAGGGGGGACAGGGGCGTGGGAGCAGTACTTC. The encoded protein is CASSQGGTGAWEQYF.